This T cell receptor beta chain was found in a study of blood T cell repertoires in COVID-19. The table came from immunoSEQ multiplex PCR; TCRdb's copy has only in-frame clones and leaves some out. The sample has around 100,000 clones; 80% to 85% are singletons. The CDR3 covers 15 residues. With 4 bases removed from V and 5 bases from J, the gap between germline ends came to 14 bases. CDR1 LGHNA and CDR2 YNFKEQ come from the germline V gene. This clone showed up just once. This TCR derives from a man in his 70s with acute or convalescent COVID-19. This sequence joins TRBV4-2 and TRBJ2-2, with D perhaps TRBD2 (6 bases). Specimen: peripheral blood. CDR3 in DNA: TGTGCCAGCAGCCCACGGGAGTTCGATACCGGGGAGCTGTTTTTT. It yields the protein CASSPREFDTGELFF.